These 2 T cell receptor beta chains came from one sample sequenced in a study of cytomegalovirus exposure and HLA in healthy donors. PCR amplification relied on 60 Vbeta primers (plus 13 Jbeta primers). Only in-frame clones appear in the TCRdb table, and some are missing; sequencing was by immunoSEQ multiplex PCR. The sample totals about 200,000 clones. The sample consisted of PBMCs. Source of these receptors: a girl aged 2 to 10 in good health and CMV-seropositive.

CDR3: CASGTGIRYEQYF. The CDR3 DNA is TGTGCCAGCGGGACAGGGATTCGCTACGAGCAGTACTTC. The chain combines TRBV28 with TRBJ2-7, with 9 bases matching TRBD1. The CDR3 covers 13 residues. Looked up from germline, CDR1 is MDHEN and CDR2 is SYDVKM. V gave up 8 bases and J gave up 3 bases; unmatched junction bases: 5.

The V call is TRBV7-9, the J call TRBJ1-6; D gene ambiguous. CDR1 and CDR2 from the germline V gene are SEHNR and FQNEAQ (reference sequence). This CDR3 is built from 15 residues. With 2 bases removed from V and 0 bases from J, the gap between germline ends came to 5 bases. The CDR3 protein is CASSLPDSYNSPLHF. CDR3 nucleotides: TGTGCCAGCAGCTTACCAGACTCCTATAATTCACCCCTCCACTTT.